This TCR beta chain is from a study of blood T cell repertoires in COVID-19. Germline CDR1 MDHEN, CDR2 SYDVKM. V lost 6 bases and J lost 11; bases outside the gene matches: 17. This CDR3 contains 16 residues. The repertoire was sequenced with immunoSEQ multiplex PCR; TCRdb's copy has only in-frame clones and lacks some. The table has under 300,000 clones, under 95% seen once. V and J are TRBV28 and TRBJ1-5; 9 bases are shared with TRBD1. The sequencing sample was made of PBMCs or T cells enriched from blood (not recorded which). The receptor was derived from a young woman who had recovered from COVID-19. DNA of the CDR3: TGTGCCAGCAGCCCGCCGGGACAGGGCCCACGAAGGGCCCAGCATTTT. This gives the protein CASSPPGQGPRRAQHF.